This T cell receptor (beta chain) was observed in a study of T cell responses to AZD1222 COVID-19 vaccine. Study-wide results and caveats: Most donors were white British and more were female, and clonal diversity was possibly underestimated.

To note about this clone: Its antigen is unknown.

The table came from immunoSEQ multiplex PCR; TCRdb's copy has only in-frame clones and leaves some out. The profile shows 95,000 or so clones, just under 90% of them singletons. Trimming removed 0 bases from V and 0 bases from J, with 18 bases in between. The germline V gene has CDR1 SGHTA and CDR2 FQGNSA. The CDR3 is 19 amino acids. Sequencing was performed on peripheral blood, taken on day 0 of MenACWY control vaccination. V usage is TRBV7-2 and J usage is TRBJ2-4; no clear D. This sequence was found in an adult in good health. This chain's CDR3 is CASSLADTQVSLAKNIQYF. As DNA, the CDR3 is TGTGCCAGCAGCTTAGCGGATACCCAGGTGTCTCTAGCCAAAAACATTCAGTACTTC.